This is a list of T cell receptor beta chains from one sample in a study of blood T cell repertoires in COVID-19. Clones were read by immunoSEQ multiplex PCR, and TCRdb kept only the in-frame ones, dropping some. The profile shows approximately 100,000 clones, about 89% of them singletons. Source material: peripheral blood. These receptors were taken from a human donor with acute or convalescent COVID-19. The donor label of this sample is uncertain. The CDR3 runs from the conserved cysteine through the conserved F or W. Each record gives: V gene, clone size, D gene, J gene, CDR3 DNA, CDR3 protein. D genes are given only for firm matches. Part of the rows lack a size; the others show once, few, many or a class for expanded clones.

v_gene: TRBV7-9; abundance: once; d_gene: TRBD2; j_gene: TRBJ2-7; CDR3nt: TGTGCCAGCAGCTCAATATTCTTGGGACTAGCGGGAGAAGGGCAGCAGTACTTC; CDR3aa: CASSSIFLGLAGEGQQYF
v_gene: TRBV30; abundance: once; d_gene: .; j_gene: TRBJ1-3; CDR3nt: TGTGCCTGGAGTTCAGAAGGAAACACCATATATTTT; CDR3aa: CAWSSEGNTIYF
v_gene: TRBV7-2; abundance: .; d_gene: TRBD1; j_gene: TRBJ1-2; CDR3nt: TGTGCCAGCAGCTTAGTACAGGGGAGCCCTTATGGCTACACCTTC; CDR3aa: CASSLVQGSPYGYTF
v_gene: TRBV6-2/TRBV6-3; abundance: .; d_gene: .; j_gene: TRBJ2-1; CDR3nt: TGTGCCAGCAGTATACTCGACAATGAGCAGTTCTTC; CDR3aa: CASSILDNEQFF
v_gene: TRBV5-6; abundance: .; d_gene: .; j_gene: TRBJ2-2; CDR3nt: TGTGCCAGCAGCTTACGGGTTAGCGGGGAGCTGTTTTTT; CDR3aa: CASSLRVSGELFF
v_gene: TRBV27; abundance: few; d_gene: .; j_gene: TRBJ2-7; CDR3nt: TGTGCCAGCAGTTTCGACGGCAGGGGATTCTACGAGCAGTACTTC; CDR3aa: CASSFDGRGFYEQYF
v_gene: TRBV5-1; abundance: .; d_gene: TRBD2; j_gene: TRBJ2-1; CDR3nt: TGCGCCAGCAGCTGGACTAGCGGGGAGAATGAGCAGTTCTTC; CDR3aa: CASSWTSGENEQFF
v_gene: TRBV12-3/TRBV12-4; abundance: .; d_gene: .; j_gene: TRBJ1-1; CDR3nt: TGTGCCAGCCGCGGGCAGTTGAACACTGAAGCTTTCTTT; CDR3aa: CASRGQLNTEAFF
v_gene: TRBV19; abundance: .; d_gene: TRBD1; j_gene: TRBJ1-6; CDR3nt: TGTGCCAGTAGTACCTGGACAGGTCTTTCACCCCTCCACTTT; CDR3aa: CASSTWTGLSPLHF
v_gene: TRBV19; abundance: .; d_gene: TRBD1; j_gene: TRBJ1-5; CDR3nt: TGTGCCAGTAGTTCACAGGGGGGAGGGAGCAATCAGCCCCAGCATTTT; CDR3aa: CASSSQGGGSNQPQHF
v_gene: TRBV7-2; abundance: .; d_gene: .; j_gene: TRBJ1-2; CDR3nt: TGTGCCAGCAGCTTAGATTCACAGGGTGGCTACACCTTC; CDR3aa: CASSLDSQGGYTF
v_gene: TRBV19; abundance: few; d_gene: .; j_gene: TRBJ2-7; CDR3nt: TGTGCCAGTAGTTTCGGCAGGGGATCCTCCTACGAGCAGTACTTC; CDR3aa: CASSFGRGSSYEQYF
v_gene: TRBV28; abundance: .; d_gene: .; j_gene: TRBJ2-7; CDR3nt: TGTGCCAGCAGTTCAGGGTTCTACGAGCAGTACTTC; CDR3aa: CASSSGFYEQYF
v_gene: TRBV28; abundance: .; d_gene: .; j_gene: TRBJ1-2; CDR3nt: TGTGCCAGCAGGTCGCCAGGGGTGTCTGGCTACACCTTC; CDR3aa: CASRSPGVSGYTF
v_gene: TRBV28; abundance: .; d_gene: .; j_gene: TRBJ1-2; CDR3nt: TGTGCCAGCAGTCCCCTTTATGGCTACACCTTC; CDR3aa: CASSPLYGYTF
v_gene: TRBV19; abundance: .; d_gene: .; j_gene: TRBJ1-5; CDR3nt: TGTGCCAGTAGCTACAGGGAGGGAAGCAATCAGCCCCAGCATTTT; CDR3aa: CASSYREGSNQPQHF